This record looks at one T cell receptor (beta chain) sequence and its context. Each CDR3 protein gets one entry after TCRdb re-called the 5' RACE reads with MiXCR. The sample consists of over 55,000 distinct CDR3 sequences, around 12% of them appearing once. This sample stems from a study of early T cells in non-severe SARS-CoV-2 infection. This CDR3 has 14 amino acids. V lost 2 bases to trimming and J lost 3 bases, with 7 bases between them. Germline-derived CDR1 and CDR2 are MNHEY and SVGAGI. The chain uses TRBV6-5 and TRBJ1-4, with D perhaps TRBD1 (5 bases). The receptor was isolated from an adult who was a healthcare worker with PCR-confirmed SARS-CoV-2 infection or an uninfected control (not recorded which). Sequenced here: whole blood, sampled at baseline. CDR3 DNA: TGTGCCAGCAGTTACGGGACCTCTAATGAAAAACTGTTTTTT. Its translation: CASSYGTSNEKLFF.